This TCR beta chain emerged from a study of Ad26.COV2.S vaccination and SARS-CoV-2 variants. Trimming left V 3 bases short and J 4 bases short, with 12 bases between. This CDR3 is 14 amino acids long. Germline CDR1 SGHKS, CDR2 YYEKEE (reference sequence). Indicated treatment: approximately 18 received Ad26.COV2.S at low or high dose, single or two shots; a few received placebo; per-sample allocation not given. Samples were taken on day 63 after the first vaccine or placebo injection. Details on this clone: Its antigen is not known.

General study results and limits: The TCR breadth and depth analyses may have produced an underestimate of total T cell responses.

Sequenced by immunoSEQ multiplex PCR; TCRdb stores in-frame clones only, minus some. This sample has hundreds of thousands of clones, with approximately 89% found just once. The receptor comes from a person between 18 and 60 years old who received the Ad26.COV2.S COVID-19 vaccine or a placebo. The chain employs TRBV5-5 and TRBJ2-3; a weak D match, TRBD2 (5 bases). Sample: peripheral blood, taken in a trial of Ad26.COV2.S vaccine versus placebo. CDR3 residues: CASSSLGSADTQYF. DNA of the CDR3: TGTGCCAGCAGCTCCTTGGGGAGCGCAGATACGCAGTATTTT.